A selection of T cell receptor beta chains follows, all from one sample in a study of blood T cell repertoires in COVID-19. Measured with immunoSEQ multiplex PCR; TCRdb has only the in-frame clones, and not every one. Here the sample spans about 150,000 clones, around four fifths being singletons. Input material: peripheral blood. The receptors come from a woman of 80 years or more with acute or convalescent COVID-19. The CDR3 runs from the conserved cysteine through the conserved F or W. Fields, in order: CDR3 protein, CDR3 DNA, clone size, J gene, V gene, D gene. D genes are given only for firm matches. Clone size is stated in some rows and not others, as once, few, many or a class when expanded.

CAWNGGYEQYF,TGTGCCTGGAATGGAGGATACGAGCAGTACTTC,few,TRBJ2-7,TRBV30,.
CAWSRGGVRGKETQYF,TGTGCCTGGAGCCGCGGCGGTGTGCGGGGGAAAGAGACCCAGTACTTC,.,TRBJ2-5,TRBV30,TRBD2
CASSDRAGNEKLFF,TGTGCCAGTAGCGACAGGGCAGGGAATGAAAAACTGTTTTTT,.,TRBJ1-4,TRBV19,TRBD1
CASSLYIDYNEQFF,TGTGCCAGCAGTTTGTACATCGACTACAATGAGCAGTTCTTC,.,TRBJ2-1,TRBV27,.
CASSSRRGYEQYF,TGTGCCAGCAGCTCCCGGAGGGGCTACGAGCAGTACTTC,.,TRBJ2-7,TRBV7-2,.
CASSASGSSDEQFF,TGTGCCAGCAGCGCCAGCGGGAGTTCTGATGAGCAGTTCTTC,few,TRBJ2-1,TRBV9,TRBD2
CASSPLKRERENYGYTF,TGCGCCAGCAGCCCATTGAAGAGGGAGAGAGAAAATTATGGCTACACCTTC,once,TRBJ1-2,TRBV5-1,.
CASSADRSNQPQHF,TGTGCCAGCAGTGCGGACAGGAGCAATCAGCCCCAGCATTTT,.,TRBJ1-5,TRBV2,TRBD1
CASSISADYGYTF,TGTGCCAGTAGTATAAGCGCCGACTATGGCTACACCTTC,.,TRBJ1-2,TRBV19,.
CASSLLGLAGGNEQFF,TGTGCCAGCAGCTTATTGGGACTAGCGGGAGGGAATGAGCAGTTCTTC,.,TRBJ2-1,TRBV7-9,TRBD2
CASSHSGGANTGELFF,TGCGCCAGCAGCCATAGCGGGGGGGCCAACACCGGGGAGCTGTTTTTT,.,TRBJ2-2,TRBV5-1,TRBD2
CASSPPGQTYEQYF,TGTGCCAGCTCACCCCCGGGACAGACCTACGAGCAGTACTTC,.,TRBJ2-7,TRBV18,TRBD1
CASSDVAGGPYEQYF,TGTGCCAGCAGTGACGTAGCGGGAGGACCCTACGAGCAGTACTTC,.,TRBJ2-7,TRBV27,TRBD2
CASSSDGGNTEAFF,TGTGCCAGCAGCTCGGACGGGGGGAACACTGAAGCTTTCTTT,.,TRBJ1-1,TRBV5-6,.
CASSLDGASTDTQYF,TGTGCCAGCAGCTTGGACGGAGCTAGCACAGATACGCAGTATTTT,.,TRBJ2-3,TRBV5-4,.
CASSQGLTKNNEQFF,TGTGCCAGCAGCCAAGGATTAACTAAAAACAATGAGCAGTTCTTC,.,TRBJ2-1,TRBV3-1/TRBV3-2,.
CASSPRTSGSNEQFF,TGTGCCAGCAGCCCCCGGACTAGCGGGAGCAATGAGCAGTTCTTC,.,TRBJ2-1,TRBV5-8,TRBD2
CASSQLSGDTQYF,TGTGCCAGCAGCCAATTATCGGGAGATACGCAGTATTTT,.,TRBJ2-3,TRBV3-1/TRBV3-2,.
CASTPMGLGTDTQYF,TGCGCCAGCACCCCAATGGGGCTTGGGACAGATACGCAGTATTTT,.,TRBJ2-3,TRBV5-1,.
CAWSAVGQYQPQHF,TGTGCCTGGAGTGCGGTGGGACAGTATCAGCCCCAGCATTTT,.,TRBJ1-5,TRBV30,TRBD1
CSASNRGYSGNTIYF,TGCAGTGCTAGTAATAGGGGCTACTCTGGAAACACCATATATTTT,.,TRBJ1-3,TRBV20-1,.
CASSYFGNSPLHF,TGTGCCAGCAGTTACTTTGGCAATTCACCCCTCCACTTT,.,TRBJ1-6,TRBV6-2/TRBV6-3,.
CASSPQGPTYEQYF,TGTGCCAGCAGTCCTCAGGGGCCTACCTACGAGCAGTACTTC,.,TRBJ2-7,TRBV2,.
CASSTGTGVYGYTF,TGTGCCAGTAGTACTGGGACAGGGGTTTATGGCTACACCTTC,.,TRBJ1-2,TRBV19,TRBD1
CASSGTGREDGYTF,TGTGCCAGCAGTGGGACAGGGAGAGAGGATGGCTACACCTTC,.,TRBJ1-2,TRBV2,TRBD1
CASSITGSRAGELFF,TGTGCCAGTAGTATAACAGGGTCTCGGGCCGGGGAGCTGTTTTTT,.,TRBJ2-2,TRBV19,.
CASRGEGLNTEAFF,TGTGCCAGCAGGGGGGAGGGCCTGAACACTGAAGCTTTCTTT,.,TRBJ1-1,TRBV28,.
CAWSVKVGGLNEKLFF,TGTGCCTGGAGTGTAAAGGTTGGGGGCCTGAATGAAAAACTGTTTTTT,.,TRBJ1-4,TRBV30,.
CASVYGDRSQFF,TGTGCCAGCGTCTATGGAGATCGTAGCCAGTTCTTC,.,TRBJ2-1,TRBV6-5,.
CATSDFTVNYGYTF,TGTGCCACCAGTGATTTTACAGTAAACTATGGCTACACCTTC,.,TRBJ1-2,TRBV24-1,.
CSAVLATNEKLFF,TGCAGCGCTGTCCTTGCAACTAATGAAAAACTGTTTTTT,.,TRBJ1-4,TRBV29-1,.
CASSQDFGGLAGGGGRYNEQFF,TGCGCCAGCAGCCAAGATTTCGGGGGACTCGCGGGCGGCGGGGGGCGATACAATGAGCAGTTCTTC,.,TRBJ2-1,TRBV4-1,TRBD2
CASSFPGTSGGRGETQYF,TGTGCCAGCAGCTTTCCCGGGACTAGCGGGGGGCGAGGGGAGACCCAGTACTTC,.,TRBJ2-5,TRBV5-4,TRBD2
CASSDRLAGVSGELFF,TGCGCCAGCAGTGATAGGCTAGCGGGAGTCTCCGGGGAGCTGTTTTTT,.,TRBJ2-2,TRBV10-2,TRBD2
CASSLGGPTNTGELFF,TGTGCCAGCAGCTTGGGGGGCCCCACCAACACCGGGGAGCTGTTTTTT,few,TRBJ2-2,TRBV5-4,.
CASSPGVGSNNEQFF,TGTGCCAGCAGCCCGGGGGTCGGTTCAAACAATGAGCAGTTCTTC,few,TRBJ2-1,TRBV3-1/TRBV3-2,.
CASSSDLYYGYTF,TGTGCCAGCAGCTCGGACTTATACTATGGCTACACCTTC,.,TRBJ1-2,TRBV6-2/TRBV6-3,.
CASSLKVGGNTEAFF,TGTGCCAGCAGTTTAAAGGTCGGGGGGAACACTGAAGCTTTCTTT,once,TRBJ1-1,TRBV6-5,.
CASSLVVREETQYF,TGTGCCAGCAGCTTAGTGGTCAGGGAAGAGACCCAGTACTTC,once,TRBJ2-5,TRBV11-2,.
CASSSLRDRGYEQYF,TGTGCCAGCAGTTCCCTCCGGGACAGGGGGTACGAGCAGTACTTC,.,TRBJ2-7,TRBV6-6,TRBD1
CASSSTTGTGVQPQHF,TGTGCCAGCAGTTCCACTACCGGGACAGGGGTTCAGCCCCAGCATTTT,.,TRBJ1-5,TRBV28,TRBD1
CASFGGLSSQETQYF,TGCGCCAGCTTTGGGGGACTATCTAGTCAAGAGACCCAGTACTTC,once,TRBJ2-5,TRBV5-1,TRBD2
CASSVEGGIEQYF,TGCGCCAGCAGCGTTGAAGGAGGGATCGAGCAGTACTTC,.,TRBJ2-7,TRBV5-1,.
CASSHRGGTEAFF,TGTGCCAGCAGTCATAGAGGGGGCACTGAAGCTTTCTTT,.,TRBJ1-1,TRBV27,.
CASSRGGLDTEAFF,TGTGCCAGCAGCAGGGGAGGGTTGGACACTGAAGCTTTCTTT,.,TRBJ1-1,TRBV9,.